This TCR beta chain was found in a study of T cells in narcolepsy. Trimming cost V 0 bases and J 1 base, with 19 bases left between them. CDR3 length equals 18 residues. Germline CDR1 is SGHRS and CDR2 is YFSETQ. The table came from immunoSEQ multiplex PCR; TCRdb's copy has only in-frame clones and leaves some out. The profile shows around 18,000 clones, just over 85% of them singletons. V is TRBV5-1 and J is TRBJ1-1, with D possibly matching TRBD1 (5 bases). The source of this sequence is a human donor in good health. What was sequenced was memory (CD45RA-) CD4+ T cells from blood. The CDR3 loop is CASSLVGAGRGSNTEAFF. Written as DNA, the CDR3 is TGCGCCAGCAGCTTGGTCGGGGCAGGGAGGGGTTCGAACACTGAAGCTTTCTTT.